This TCR beta chain was sequenced for a study of blood T cell repertoires in COVID-19. Study summary: Acute and convalescent COVID-19 samples came from the United States, Italy and Spain. From T cells, B-cell-depleted T cells, or PBMCs came the material, which was cDNA or gDNA.

Comment on this clone: A read error may produce the germline difference seen at one junction end.

Per the study methods: Amplification of reference gene primers was used by the study to estimate nucleated cell counts. Sequencing used immunoSEQ multiplex PCR; TCRdb keeps in-frame clones, though not all of them. D and trimming come from the DNA, and the V and J calls and clone size come from that table. The sample lists some 97,000 clones, roughly 92% occurring once. Germline lookup yields CDR1 LGHDT and CDR2 YNNKEL (reference sequence). The CDR3 runs to 15 residues. This sequence originates from a man in his forties or fifties with active COVID-19. The V and J genes are TRBV3-1 (or the pseudogene TRBV3-2) and TRBJ1-3, with D possibly TRBD1 on 5 matching bases. Source material: peripheral blood. CDR3 DNA sequence: TGTACCAGCAGCCAACCGGGACTCTCTGGAAACACCATATATTTT. Translated, it gives CTSSQPGLSGNTIYF.